These 11 T cell receptor beta chains share one sample of origin, sequenced in a study of molecular identifiers for immune sequencing clone quantification. TCRdb ran MiXCR on the PCR reads and lists one entry per CDR3 protein. The sample has some 100,000 distinct CDR3 sequences; 36% are singletons. The specimen was naive CD8+ T cells from blood, with Jurkat cell RNA spiked in. Subset described: FACS-sorted CD8+CD4-CCR7+CD45RA+ naive T cells. The receptors derive from a human donor in good health. Some libraries in this study had Jurkat cell RNA spiked in.

This rearrangement joins TRBV27 to TRBJ1-5; the D gene is possibly TRBD1 (5 bases). CDR1 is MNHEY, CDR2 SMNVEV, per germline (reference sequence). V was shortened by 4 bases and J by 1 base, with 11 bases between the two germline ends. The CDR3 spans 15 residues. The CDR3 spells CASSSGGGSNQPQHF. The CDR3 DNA follows: TGTGCCAGCAGTTCAGGTGGGGGAAGCAATCAGCCCCAGCATTTT.

The DNA of the CDR3 is TGTGCCAGCACCTCCCCGGGACGGAACACAGATACGCAGTATTTT. Amino acid sequence: CASTSPGRNTDTQYF. The gene calls are TRBV12-3 or TRBV12-4 and TRBJ2-3, with D tentatively TRBD1 or TRBD2 (5 bases each). This CDR3 has 15 amino acids. V lost 7 bases and J lost 2, with 16 bases in between.

The rearrangement joins TRBV12-3 or TRBV12-4 to TRBJ2-2, with 8 bases fitting TRBD1. Unmatched junction bases numbered 5, after V lost 4 bases and J lost 4 bases. The CDR3 spans 15 residues. CDR3 loop: CASSYETGVTGELFF. The CDR3 bases are TGTGCCAGCAGTTATGAGACAGGGGTCACCGGGGAGCTGTTTTTT.

On this clonotype itself: Possible read error: a much larger clone is one base away. The V and J genes are TRBV7-8 and TRBJ2-7; tentatively, D is TRBD1 (5 bases). The CDR3 extends over 13 amino acids. From germline, CDR1 is SGHVS and CDR2 FQNEAQ. Trimming shortened V by 5 bases and J by 4 bases, and 12 bases separated the two germline ends. The CDR3 DNA sequence: TGTGCCAGCAGCCTTAACAGGTGGTACGAGCAGTACTTC. Translated: CASSLNRWYEQYF.

The V gene is TRBV7-9, the J gene TRBJ1-1; 8 bases line up with TRBD1. Germline lookup yields CDR1 SEHNR and CDR2 FQNEAQ (reference sequence). The CDR3 is made up of 16 amino acids. Trimming cost V 5 bases and J 0 bases; bases outside gene matches: 8. In nucleotides, the CDR3 is TGTGCCAGCAGCCTTGACAGGGGTTTGATGAACACTGAAGCTTTCTTT. The encoded protein is CASSLDRGLMNTEAFF.

The DNA for the CDR3 is TGTGCCACCAGCCCAGCGTGGGAGGGGGAATACAATGAGCAGTTCTTC. Protein product: CATSPAWEGEYNEQFF. The chain combines TRBV24-1 with TRBJ2-1, with D tentatively TRBD2 (7 bases). Germline CDR1 KGHDR, CDR2 SFDVKD. The V end was cut by 7 bases, the J end by 4 bases, with 19 bases between. This CDR3 is 16 amino acids long.

In its sample, this clonotype was seen many times. This chain joins TRBV29-1 and TRBJ2-3; D tentatively fits TRBD1 or TRBD2 (5 bases each). Germline CDR1 SQVTM, CDR2 ANQGSEA. V lost 3 bases and J 5 bases, leaving 15 bases between the germline ends. The CDR3 has 14 amino acids. This CDR3 reads CSVDGTTVGDTQYF. The CDR3 nucleotides are TGCAGCGTTGACGGGACCACCGTCGGAGATACGCAGTATTTT.

The table lists this clonotype with many counts. CDR3 sequence (DNA): TGTGCCAGCAGTTGGGGGACAGCCTACCAAGAGACCCAGTACTTC. Amino acid sequence: CASSWGTAYQETQYF. This chain joins TRBV28 and TRBJ2-5, with 7 nucleotides matching TRBD1. The ends lost 4 bases at V and 0 bases at J; junction bases unmatched: 5. Germline V gene lookup returns CDR1 MDHEN and CDR2 SYDVKM. The CDR3 contains 15 residues.

In its sample, this clonotype ranks as medium-sized. The chain is built from TRBV28 and TRBJ2-1; maybe TRBD2 (5 bases). Per germline, CDR1 MDHEN and CDR2 SYDVKM. The CDR3 loop spans 15 amino acids. Trimming cost V 2 bases and J 8 bases, with 16 bases left between them. The CDR3 region is CASSLGGSPWDEQFF. In DNA form, the CDR3 reads TGTGCCAGCAGTTTAGGTGGGAGTCCCTGGGATGAGCAGTTCTTC.

Many counts were recorded for this clonotype. The rearrangement joins TRBV28 to TRBJ1-5, with D possibly TRBD1 on 6 matching bases. Trimming stripped 6 bases from V and 5 bases from J, with 20 bases between. The CDR3 loop spans 16 amino acids. Germline lookup yields CDR1 MDHEN and CDR2 SYDVKM. Written as DNA, the CDR3 is TGTGCCAGCAGCTGGAGACAGGCGTTAGCGTATCAGCCCCAGCATTTT. Translation: CASSWRQALAYQPQHF.

This clonotype was detected many times. The V gene is TRBV6-5, the J gene TRBJ1-1, with 9 bases that match TRBD1. This CDR3 comprises 15 residues. The germline CDR1 and CDR2 sequences are MNHEY and SVGAGI. Trimming removed 2 bases from V and 5 bases from J; junction bases left unmatched: 6. This CDR3 reads CASSYGAQGATEAFF. The CDR3 nucleotides are TGTGCCAGCAGTTACGGCGCACAGGGGGCGACTGAAGCTTTCTTT.